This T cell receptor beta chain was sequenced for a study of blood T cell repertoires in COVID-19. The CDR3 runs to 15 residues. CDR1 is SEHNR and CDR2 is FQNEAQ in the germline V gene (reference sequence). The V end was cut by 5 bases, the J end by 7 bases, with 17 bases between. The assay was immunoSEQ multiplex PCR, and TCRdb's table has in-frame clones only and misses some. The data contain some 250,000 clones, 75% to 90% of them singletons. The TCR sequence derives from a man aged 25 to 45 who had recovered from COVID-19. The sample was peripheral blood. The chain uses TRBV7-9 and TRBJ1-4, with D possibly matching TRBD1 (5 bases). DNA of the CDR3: TGTGCCAGCAGCCTGGCGCCAGGGATGGGTGAAAAACTGTTTTTT. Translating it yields CASSLAPGMGEKLFF.